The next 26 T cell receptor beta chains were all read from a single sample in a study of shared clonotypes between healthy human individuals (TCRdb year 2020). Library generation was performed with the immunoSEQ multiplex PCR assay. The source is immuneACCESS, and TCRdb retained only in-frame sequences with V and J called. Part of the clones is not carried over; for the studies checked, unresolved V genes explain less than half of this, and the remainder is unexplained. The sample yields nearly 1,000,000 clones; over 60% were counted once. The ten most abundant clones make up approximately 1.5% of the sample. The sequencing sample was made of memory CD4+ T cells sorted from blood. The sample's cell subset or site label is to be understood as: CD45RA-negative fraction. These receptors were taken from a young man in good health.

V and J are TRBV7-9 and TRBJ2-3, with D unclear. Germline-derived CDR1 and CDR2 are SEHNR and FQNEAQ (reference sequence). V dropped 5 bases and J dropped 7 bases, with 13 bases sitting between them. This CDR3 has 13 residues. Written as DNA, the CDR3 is TGTGCCAGCAGCCAAGATCGTGGGTATACGCAGTATTTT. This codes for CASSQDRGYTQYF.

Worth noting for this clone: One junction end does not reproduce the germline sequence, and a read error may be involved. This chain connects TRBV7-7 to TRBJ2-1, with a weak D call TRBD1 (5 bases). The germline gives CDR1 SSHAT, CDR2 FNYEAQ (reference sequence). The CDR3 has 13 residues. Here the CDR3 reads CASSLRAGFEQFF. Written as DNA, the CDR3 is TGTGCTAGCAGCTTAAGGGCAGGGTTTGAGCAGTTCTTC.

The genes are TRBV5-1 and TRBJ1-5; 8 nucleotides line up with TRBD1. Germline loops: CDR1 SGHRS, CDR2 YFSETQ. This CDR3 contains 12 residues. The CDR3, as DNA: TGCGGAAAGACAGGGGAGAATCAGCCCCAGCATTTT. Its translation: CGKTGENQPQHF.

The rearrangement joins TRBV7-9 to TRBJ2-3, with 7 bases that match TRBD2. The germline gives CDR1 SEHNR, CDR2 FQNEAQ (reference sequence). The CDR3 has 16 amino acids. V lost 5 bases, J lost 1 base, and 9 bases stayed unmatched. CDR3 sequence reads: CASSTRREGRTDTQYF. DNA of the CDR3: TGTGCCAGCAGCACACGGAGGGAGGGTCGCACAGATACGCAGTATTTT.

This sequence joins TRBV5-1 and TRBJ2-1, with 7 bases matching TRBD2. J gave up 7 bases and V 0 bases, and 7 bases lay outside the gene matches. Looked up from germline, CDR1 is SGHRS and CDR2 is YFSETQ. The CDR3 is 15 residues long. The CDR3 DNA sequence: TGCGCCAGCAGCTTGGGTTCAGGGAGGGTAAATGAGCAGTTCTTC. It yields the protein CASSLGSGRVNEQFF.

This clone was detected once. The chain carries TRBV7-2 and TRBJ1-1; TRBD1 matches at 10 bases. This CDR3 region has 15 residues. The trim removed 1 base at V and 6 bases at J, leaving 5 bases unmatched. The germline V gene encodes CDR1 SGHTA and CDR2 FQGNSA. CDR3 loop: CASSLVGQGVAEAFF. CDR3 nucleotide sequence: TGTGCCAGCAGCTTAGTTGGACAGGGGGTTGCTGAAGCTTTCTTT.

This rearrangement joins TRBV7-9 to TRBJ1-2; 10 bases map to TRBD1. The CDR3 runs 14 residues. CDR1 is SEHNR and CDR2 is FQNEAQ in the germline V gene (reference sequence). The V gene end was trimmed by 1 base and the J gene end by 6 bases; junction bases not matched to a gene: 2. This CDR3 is CASSLGTGGDGYTF. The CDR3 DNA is TGTGCCAGCAGCTTAGGGACAGGGGGTGATGGCTACACCTTC.

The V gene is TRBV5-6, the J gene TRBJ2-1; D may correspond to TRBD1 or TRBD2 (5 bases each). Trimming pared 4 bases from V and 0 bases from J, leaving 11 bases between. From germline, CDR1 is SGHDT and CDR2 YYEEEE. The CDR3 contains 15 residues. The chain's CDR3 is CASSRGGISYNEQFF. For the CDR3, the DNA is TGTGCCAGCAGCCGTGGGGGAATCTCCTACAATGAGCAGTTCTTC.

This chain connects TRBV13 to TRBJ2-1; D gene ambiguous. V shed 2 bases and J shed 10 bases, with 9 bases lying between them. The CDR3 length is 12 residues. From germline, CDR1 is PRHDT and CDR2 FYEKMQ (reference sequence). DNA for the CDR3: TGTGCCAGCAGCTTAAATGGCGGAGAGCAGTTCTTC. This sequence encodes CASSLNGGEQFF.

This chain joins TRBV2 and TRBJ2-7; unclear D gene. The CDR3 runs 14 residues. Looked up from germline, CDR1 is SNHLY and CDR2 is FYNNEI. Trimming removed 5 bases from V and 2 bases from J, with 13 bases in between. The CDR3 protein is CASSLGLGPYEQYF. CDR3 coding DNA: TGTGCCAGCAGTCTCGGCCTAGGCCCCTACGAGCAGTACTTC.

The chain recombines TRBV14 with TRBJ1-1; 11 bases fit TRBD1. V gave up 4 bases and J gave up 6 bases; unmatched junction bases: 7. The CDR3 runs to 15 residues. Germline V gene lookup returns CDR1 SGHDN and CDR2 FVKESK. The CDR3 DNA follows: TGTGCCAGCAGCCGCCTAGGACAGGGGGCCTCTGAAGCTTTCTTT. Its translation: CASSRLGQGASEAFF.

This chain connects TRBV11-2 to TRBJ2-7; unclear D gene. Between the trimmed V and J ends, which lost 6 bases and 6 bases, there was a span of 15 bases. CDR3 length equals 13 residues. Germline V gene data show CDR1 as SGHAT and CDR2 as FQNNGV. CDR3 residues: CASRSIGVAEQYF. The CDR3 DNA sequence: TGTGCCAGCAGATCTATTGGGGTAGCCGAGCAGTACTTC.

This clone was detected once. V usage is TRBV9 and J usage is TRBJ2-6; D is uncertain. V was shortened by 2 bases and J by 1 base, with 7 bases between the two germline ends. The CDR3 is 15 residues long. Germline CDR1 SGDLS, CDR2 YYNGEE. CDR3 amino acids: CASSVKGSGANVLTF. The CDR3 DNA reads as TGTGCCAGCAGCGTTAAGGGATCTGGGGCCAACGTCCTGACTTTC.

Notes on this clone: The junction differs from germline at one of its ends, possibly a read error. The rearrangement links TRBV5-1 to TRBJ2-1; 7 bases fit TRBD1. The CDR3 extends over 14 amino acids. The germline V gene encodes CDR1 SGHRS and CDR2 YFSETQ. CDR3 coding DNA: TGCGCCAGCAGTTTGGGACAGTTCTACAATGAGCAGTTCTTC. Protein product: CASSLGQFYNEQFF.

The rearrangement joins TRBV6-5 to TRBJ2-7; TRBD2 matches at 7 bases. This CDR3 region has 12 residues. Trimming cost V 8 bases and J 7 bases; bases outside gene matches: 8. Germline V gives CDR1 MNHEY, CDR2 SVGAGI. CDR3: CASYTPGGEQYF. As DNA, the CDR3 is TGTGCCAGCTATACCCCCGGGGGGGAGCAGTACTTC.

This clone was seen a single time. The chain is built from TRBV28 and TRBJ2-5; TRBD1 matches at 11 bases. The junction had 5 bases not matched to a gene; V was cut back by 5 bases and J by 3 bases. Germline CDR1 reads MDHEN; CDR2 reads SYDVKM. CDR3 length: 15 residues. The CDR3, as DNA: TGTGCCAGCAGTAATGGGGGACAGGGGGAAGAGACCCAGTACTTC. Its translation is CASSNGGQGEETQYF.

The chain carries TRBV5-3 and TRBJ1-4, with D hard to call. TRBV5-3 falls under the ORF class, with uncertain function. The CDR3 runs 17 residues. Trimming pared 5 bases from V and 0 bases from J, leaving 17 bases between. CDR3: CARSPGPTFATNEKLFF. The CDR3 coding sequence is TGTGCCAGAAGTCCCGGTCCCACCTTTGCAACTAATGAAAAACTGTTTTTT.

Written as DNA, the CDR3 is TGTGCCAGCAGCCCCCGCTTACGGTCACCTAGCAATCAGCCCCAGCATTTT. This translates into CASSPRLRSPSNQPQHF. The chain carries TRBV28 and TRBJ1-5; D remains unclear. Germline CDR1 and CDR2: MDHEN and SYDVKM. The CDR3 has 17 residues. V was clipped by 6 bases and J by 0 bases, with 18 bases between them. The full variable domain, with the rest looked up from reference TRBV28 and TRBJ1-5, is DVKVTQSSRYLVKRTGEKVFLECVQDMDHENMFWYRQDPGLGLRLIYFSYDVKMKEKGDIPEGYSVSREKKERFSLILESASTNQTSMYLCASSPRLRSPSNQPQHFGDGTRLSIL.

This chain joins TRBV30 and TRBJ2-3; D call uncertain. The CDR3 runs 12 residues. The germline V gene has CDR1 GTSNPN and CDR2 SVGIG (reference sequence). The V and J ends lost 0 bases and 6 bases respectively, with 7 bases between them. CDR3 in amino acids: CAWSVRHDTQYF. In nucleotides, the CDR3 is TGTGCCTGGAGTGTGCGACACGATACGCAGTATTTT.

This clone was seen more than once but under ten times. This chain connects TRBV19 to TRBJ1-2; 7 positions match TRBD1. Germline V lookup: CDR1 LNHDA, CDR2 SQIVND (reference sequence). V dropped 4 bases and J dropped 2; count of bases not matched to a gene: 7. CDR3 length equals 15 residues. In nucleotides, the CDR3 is TGTGCCAGTAGTAACCCTCGACAGGGCAACTATGGCTACACCTTC. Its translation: CASSNPRQGNYGYTF. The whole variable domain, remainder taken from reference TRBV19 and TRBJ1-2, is DGGITQSPKYLFRKEGQNVTLSCEQNLNHDAMYWYRQDPGQGLRLIYYSQIVNDFQKGDIAEGYSVSREKKESFPLTVTSAQKNPTAFYLCASSNPRQGNYGYTFGSGTRLTVV.

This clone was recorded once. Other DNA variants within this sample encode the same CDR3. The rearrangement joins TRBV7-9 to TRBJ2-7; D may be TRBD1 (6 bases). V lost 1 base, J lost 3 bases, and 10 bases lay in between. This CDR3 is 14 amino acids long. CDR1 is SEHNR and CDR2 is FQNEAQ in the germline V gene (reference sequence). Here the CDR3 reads CASSLGQANYEQYF. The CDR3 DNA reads TGTGCCAGCAGCTTAGGACAGGCTAACTACGAGCAGTACTTC. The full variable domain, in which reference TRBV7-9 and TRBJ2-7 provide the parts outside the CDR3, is DTGVSQNPRHKITKRGQNVTFRCDPISEHNRLYWYRQTLGQGPEFLTYFQNEAQLEKSRLLSDRFSAERPKGSFSTLEIQRTEQGDSAMYLCASSLGQANYEQYFGPGTRLTVT.

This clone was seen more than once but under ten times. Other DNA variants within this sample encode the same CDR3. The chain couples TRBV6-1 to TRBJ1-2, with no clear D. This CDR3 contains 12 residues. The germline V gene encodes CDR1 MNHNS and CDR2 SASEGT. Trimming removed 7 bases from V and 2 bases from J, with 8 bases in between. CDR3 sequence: CASTVYNYGYTF. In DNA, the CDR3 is TGTGCCAGCACTGTGTACAACTATGGCTACACCTTC.

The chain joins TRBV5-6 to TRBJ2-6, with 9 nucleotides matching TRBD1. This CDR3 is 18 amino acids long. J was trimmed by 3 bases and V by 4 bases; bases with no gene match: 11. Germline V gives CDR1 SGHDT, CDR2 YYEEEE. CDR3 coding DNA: TGTGCCAGCAGCGGCGGGACAGGGTTCAATTTTGGGGCCAACGTCCTGACTTTC. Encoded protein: CASSGGTGFNFGANVLTF.

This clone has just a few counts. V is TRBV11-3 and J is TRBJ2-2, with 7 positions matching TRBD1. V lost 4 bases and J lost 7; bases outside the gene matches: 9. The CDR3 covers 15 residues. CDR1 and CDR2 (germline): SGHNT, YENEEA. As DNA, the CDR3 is TGTGCCAGCAGCTCGGACAGGTTAACGGTCGGGGAGCTGTTTTTT. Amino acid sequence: CASSSDRLTVGELFF.

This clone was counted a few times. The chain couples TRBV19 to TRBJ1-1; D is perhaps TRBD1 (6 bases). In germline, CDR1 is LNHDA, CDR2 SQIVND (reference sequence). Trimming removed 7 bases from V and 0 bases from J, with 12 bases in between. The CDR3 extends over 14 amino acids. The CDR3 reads CASKGGLMNTEAFF. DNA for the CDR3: TGTGCCAGTAAGGGGGGGTTAATGAACACTGAAGCTTTCTTT.

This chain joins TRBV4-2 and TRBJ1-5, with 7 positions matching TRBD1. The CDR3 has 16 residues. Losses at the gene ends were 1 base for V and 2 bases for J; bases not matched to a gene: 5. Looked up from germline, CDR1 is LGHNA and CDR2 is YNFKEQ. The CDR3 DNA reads TGTGCCAGCAGCCAAGCAATTACAGGGGGCAATCAGCCCCAGCATTTT. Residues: CASSQAITGGNQPQHF.